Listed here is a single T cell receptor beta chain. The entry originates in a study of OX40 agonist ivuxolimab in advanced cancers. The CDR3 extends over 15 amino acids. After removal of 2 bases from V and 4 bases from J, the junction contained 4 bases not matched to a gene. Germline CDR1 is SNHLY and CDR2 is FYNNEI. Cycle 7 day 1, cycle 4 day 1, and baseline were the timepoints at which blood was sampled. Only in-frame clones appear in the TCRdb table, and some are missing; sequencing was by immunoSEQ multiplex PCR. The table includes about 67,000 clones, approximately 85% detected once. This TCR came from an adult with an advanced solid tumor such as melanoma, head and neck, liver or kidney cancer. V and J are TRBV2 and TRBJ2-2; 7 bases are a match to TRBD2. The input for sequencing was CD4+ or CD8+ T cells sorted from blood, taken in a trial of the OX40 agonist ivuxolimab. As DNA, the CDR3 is TGTGCCAGCAGTGAAAGTGGCGGGAGCACCGGGGAGCTGTTTTTT. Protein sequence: CASSESGGSTGELFF.